These 14 T cell receptor beta chains came from one sample sequenced in a study of T cells in narcolepsy. The assay was immunoSEQ multiplex PCR, and TCRdb's table has in-frame clones only and misses some. The data show 24,000 or so clones, 70% to 90% seen once. Material for sequencing was CD45RA- memory CD4+ T cells from PBMCs. These receptors were taken from a human donor with narcolepsy.

The rearrangement joins TRBV5-4 to TRBJ2-3; 7 bases are a match to TRBD1. Germline V gene sequence: CDR1 SGHNT, CDR2 YYREEE (reference sequence). This CDR3 comprises 15 residues. The junction had 7 bases not matched to a gene; V was cut back by 4 bases and J by 2 bases. CDR3 nucleotide sequence: TGTGCCAGCAGCCCCACAGGGGCTTACACAGATACGCAGTATTTT. It codes for CASSPTGAYTDTQYF.

The chain is built from TRBV7-2 and TRBJ2-7; D is unclear. Germline V CDR1 and CDR2: SGHTA, FQGNSA. V lost 2 bases, J lost 2 bases, and 10 bases lay in between. The CDR3 runs to 14 residues. CDR3 loop: CASSLPHLTYEQYF. The CDR3 region has the DNA TGTGCCAGCAGCTTACCTCATCTCACCTACGAGCAGTACTTC.

V and J are TRBV11-2 and TRBJ1-3, with 10 bases lining up with TRBD1. V shed 5 bases and J 7 bases; nucleotides not matched to a gene: 14. The germline V gene has CDR1 SGHAT and CDR2 FQNNGV. The CDR3 consists of 17 residues. Here the CDR3 DNA reads TGTGCCAGCAGCACTATCTCCCGGGACAGGGGAAGGAACACCATATATTTT. Its protein product is CASSTISRDRGRNTIYF.

The chain employs TRBV2 and TRBJ2-1; 10 nucleotides agree with TRBD2. CDR3 length: 15 residues. Germline V gives CDR1 SNHLY, CDR2 FYNNEI. The trim removed 6 bases at V and 7 bases at J, leaving 9 bases unmatched. The CDR3 spells CASRPPSGSGNEQFF. CDR3 bases: TGTGCCAGCAGACCCCCTAGCGGGAGTGGGAATGAGCAGTTCTTC. The full variable domain, with the rest looked up from reference TRBV2 and TRBJ2-1, is EPEVTQTPSHQVTQMGQEVILRCVPISNHLYFYWYRQILGQKVEFLVSFYNNEISEKSEIFDDQFSVERPDGSNFTLKIRSTKLEDSAMYFCASRPPSGSGNEQFFGPGTRLTVL.

The chain links TRBV29-1 to TRBJ2-1, with TRBD1 identical over 8 bases. The CDR3 runs to 15 residues. With 6 bases clipped from V and 9 bases from J, the junction kept 16 bases outside the gene matches. Per germline, CDR1 SQVTM and CDR2 ANQGSEA. CDR3 sequence: CSVRSTGEIGREQFF. The CDR3 DNA is TGCAGCGTCCGATCGACAGGGGAGATAGGGCGTGAGCAGTTCTTC.

The chain recombines TRBV6-6 with TRBJ2-2; 9 nucleotides line up with TRBD1. V was pared by 6 bases and J by 3 bases, with 5 bases of the junction left unmatched. This CDR3 has 15 amino acids. Germline V gene sequence: CDR1 MNHNY, CDR2 SVGAGI (reference sequence). The CDR3 reads CASRYRGLYTGELFF. The CDR3 DNA reads TGTGCCAGCAGATACAGGGGGCTTTACACCGGGGAGCTGTTTTTT.

V gene TRBV28 combines with J gene TRBJ1-4; D gene uncertain. Trimming removed 6 bases from V and 0 bases from J, with 20 bases in between. The germline gives CDR1 MDHEN, CDR2 SYDVKM. This CDR3 has 18 amino acids. The CDR3 protein is CASSSTRFGRATNEKLFF. The CDR3 DNA follows: TGTGCCAGCAGCTCCACAAGGTTCGGTCGTGCAACTAATGAAAAACTGTTTTTT.

For the CDR3, the DNA is TGTGCCAGCAGCTATGACAGGGACACAGATACGCAGTATTTT. Protein product: CASSYDRDTDTQYF. This rearrangement joins TRBV11-3 to TRBJ2-3; the match to TRBD1 covers 7 bases. There are 14 residues in the CDR3. The germline gives CDR1 SGHNT, CDR2 YENEEA. J gave up 2 bases and V 4 bases, and 3 bases lay outside the gene matches.

The rearrangement uses TRBV28 and TRBJ2-1, with TRBD2 matching over 10 bases. The V gene end was trimmed by 2 bases and the J gene end by 9 bases; junction bases not matched to a gene: 7. This CDR3 comprises 15 residues. Per germline, CDR1 MDHEN and CDR2 SYDVKM. CDR3 bases: TGTGCCAGCAGTTTACCACTAGCGGGAAAGATTGAGCAGTTCTTC. Protein product: CASSLPLAGKIEQFF. The whole variable domain, filled in from reference TRBV28 and TRBJ2-1, reads DVKVTQSSRYLVKRTGEKVFLECVQDMDHENMFWYRQDPGLGLRLIYFSYDVKMKEKGDIPEGYSVSREKKERFSLILESASTNQTSMYLCASSLPLAGKIEQFFGPGTRLTVL.

The chain combines TRBV4-3 with TRBJ1-1; D is undetermined. CDR3 length: 14 residues. Germline CDR1 is LGHNA and CDR2 is YSLEER. V dropped 4 bases and J dropped 8 bases, with 17 bases sitting between them. CDR3 nucleotide sequence: TGCGCCAGCAGCCTCCGGATCGAAACGGGGGAAGCTTTCTTT. Amino acids: CASSLRIETGEAFF.

V gene TRBV4-2 combines with J gene TRBJ1-5; 8 bases map to TRBD1. The germline V gene encodes CDR1 LGHNA and CDR2 YNFKEQ. The trim removed 2 bases at V and 5 bases at J, leaving 5 bases unmatched. CDR3 size: 15 residues. The DNA of the CDR3 is TGTGCCAGCAGCCAATCAACAGGGGGGGATCAGCCCCAGCATTTT. It translates to CASSQSTGGDQPQHF.

The gene calls are TRBV18 and TRBJ2-7; no reliable D call. Trimming removed 3 bases from V and 2 bases from J, with 11 bases in between. Germline CDR1 and CDR2: KGHSH and LQKENI. There are 14 residues in the CDR3. CDR3 in amino acids: CASSPTSRTYEQYF. CDR3 nucleotide sequence: TGTGCCAGCTCACCTACGTCCCGAACCTACGAGCAGTACTTC.

The chain couples TRBV9 to TRBJ2-2; 9 positions match TRBD1. V was clipped by 0 bases and J by 4 bases; unmatched bases: 4. The CDR3 is 16 residues long. Germline V CDR1 and CDR2: SGDLS, YYNGEE. The CDR3: CASSVDRDRVTGELFF. In DNA form, the CDR3 reads TGTGCCAGCAGCGTAGACCGGGACAGGGTCACCGGGGAGCTGTTTTTT.

In regard to this clone: A read error may produce the germline difference seen at one junction end. The rearrangement uses TRBV19 and TRBJ2-5; unclear D gene. This CDR3 has 15 amino acids. Germline CDR1 is LNHDA and CDR2 is SQIVND (reference sequence). The DNA of the CDR3 is TGTGCCAGTATCAGAAGGACCACCAGGCAAGAGGCCCAGTACTTC. As protein: CASIRRTTRQEAQYF.